A selection of T cell receptor beta chains follows, all from one sample in a study of control samples from healthy donors and cancer patients. Assay used: immunoSEQ multiplex PCR; TCRdb lists only in-frame clones, some missing. The sample shows about 170,000 clones, roughly 91% of them seen only once. Material for sequencing was blood. These receptor sequences come from a woman aged 25 to 45 in good health. Both conserved end residues are part of each CDR3. The D gene is left open where the match is weak. Rows may omit the clone size; those that give it use once, few, many or a size class.

TRBD1	TRBV11-2	TRBJ2-7	NA	TGTGCCAGCAGAACCCCCGGGACAGTTCCCTACGAGCAGTACTTC	CASRTPGTVPYEQYF
TRBD1	TRBV18	TRBJ2-3	NA	TGTGCCAGCTCACAGGGGGCCGGAGATACGCAGTATTTT	CASSQGAGDTQYF
TRBD1	TRBV6-5	TRBJ1-3	NA	TGTGCCAGCAGTACCCCGGGACAGGGGGGAAACACCATATATTTT	CASSTPGQGGNTIYF
NA	TRBV6-4	TRBJ2-2	NA	TGTGCCAGCAGTGACGGGACAAACACCGGGGAGCTGTTTTTT	CASSDGTNTGELFF
NA	TRBV19	TRBJ2-7	NA	TGTGCCAGTAGTATACAGGGACCCTACGAGCAGTACTTC	CASSIQGPYEQYF
TRBD2	TRBV7-9	TRBJ2-3	once	TGTGCCAGCAGCCCCGGGACTAGCGGGGGCACAGATACGCAGTATTTT	CASSPGTSGGTDTQYF
TRBD1	TRBV27	TRBJ1-4	NA	TGTGCCAGCAGTTGGGACAGGGGTAATGAAAAACTGTTTTTT	CASSWDRGNEKLFF
TRBD1	TRBV10-2	TRBJ1-6	NA	TGCGCCAGCAGACCCGGGACAGGGTATTCACCCCTCCACTTT	CASRPGTGYSPLHF
TRBD2	TRBV9	TRBJ2-3	once	TGTGCCAGCAAGGCGGGAGTAGATACGCAGTATTTT	CASKAGVDTQYF
NA	TRBV10-3	TRBJ1-5	once	TGTGCCATCAGTGAGGGGACCGACAATCAGCCCCAGCATTTT	CAISEGTDNQPQHF
TRBD1	TRBV12-3/TRBV12-4	TRBJ2-7	NA	TGTGCCAGCAGCTGGACAGGGGCCTACGAGCAGTACTTC	CASSWTGAYEQYF
NA	TRBV7-9	TRBJ1-5	NA	TGTGCCAGCAAGGACGGCAATCAGCCCCAGCATTTT	CASKDGNQPQHF
TRBD2	TRBV7-2	TRBJ2-5	NA	TGTGCCAGCAGCTCGGGACTAGCGGGAGCTGGCGAGACCCAGTACTTC	CASSSGLAGAGETQYF
NA	TRBV24-1	TRBJ2-1	NA	TGTGCCACCAGTCGGGGCAATGAGCAGTTCTTC	CATSRGNEQFF
NA	TRBV3-1/TRBV3-2	TRBJ2-3	NA	TGTGTCAGCAGCCACGGGGCCTCCACAGATACGCAGTATTTT	CVSSHGASTDTQYF
TRBD2	TRBV3-1/TRBV3-2	TRBJ2-7	few	TGTGCCAGCAGCGAAGGGACTAGGGGCTCCTACGAGCAGTACTTC	CASSEGTRGSYEQYF
TRBD2	TRBV27	TRBJ2-7	NA	TGTGCCAGCAGTACCTGGCTAGCGGGGCCCTACGAGCAGTACTTC	CASSTWLAGPYEQYF
TRBD2	TRBV9	TRBJ2-1	NA	TGTGCCAGCAGCTTTAGCGGGAGTGGCAATGAGCAGTTCTTC	CASSFSGSGNEQFF
NA	TRBV6-5	TRBJ1-1	NA	TGTGCCAGCAGTTACTGGCGTGAAGCTTTCTTT	CASSYWREAFF
TRBD1	TRBV6-6	TRBJ2-7	NA	TGTGCCAGCAGTTACTCCGGGACAGGTGACTACGAGCAGTACTTC	CASSYSGTGDYEQYF
TRBD2	TRBV7-2	TRBJ2-1	NA	TGTGCCAGCAGCTTAGCGCTAGCGGACTACAATGAGCAGTTCTTC	CASSLALADYNEQFF
TRBD1	TRBV6-1	TRBJ2-5	NA	TGTGCCAGCAGTGACGGTCGGACAGGGAGGAAGACCCAGTACTTC	CASSDGRTGRKTQYF
TRBD1	TRBV2	TRBJ1-1	NA	TGTGCCAGCAGGAACCCCCTGACAGGGCTTAAAGCTTTCTTT	CASRNPLTGLKAFF
TRBD1	TRBV6-5	TRBJ2-7	NA	TGTGCCAGCAGTAAGGGAGACAGGGTAGTCGAGCAGTACTTC	CASSKGDRVVEQYF